The clone carrying this T cell receptor beta chain was found once. As originally analysed: Estimation of nucleated cell counts relied on the amplification of reference gene primers. The protocol was immunoSEQ multiplex PCR, while the TCRdb copy is restricted to in-frame clones and leaves out a portion. V and J calls and clone size are as listed in that table; D and trimming were resolved from the DNA. The sample lists tens of thousands of clones, about 80% occurring once. This specimen comes from a study of blood T cell repertoires in COVID-19. The CDR3 covers 13 residues. V gave up 4 bases and J gave up 6 bases, with 10 bases separating them. CDR1 is KGHSH, CDR2 LQKENI, per germline.

Sequencing input: peripheral blood. V and J are TRBV18 and TRBJ1-5; D might be TRBD1 (6 bases). The receptor's source is a man between 50 and 59 years old with active or convalescent COVID-19. The CDR3 sequence is CASSLDRSQPQHF. DNA for the CDR3: TGTGCCAGCTCACTCGACAGGAGTCAGCCCCAGCATTTT.